Below, 21 T cell receptor beta chains from the same sample are listed, as sequenced in a study of blood T cell repertoires in COVID-19 (dated by TCRdb to 2019 to 2021). The library was made by the immunoSEQ multiplex PCR assay. TCRdb carries this immuneACCESS record with in-frame sequences only. Its versions omit some clonotypes, under half of them owing to an unresolved V gene in the studies checked, with the rest unexplained. This sample lists 250,000 to 300,000 clones; about nine tenths were detected once. The ten largest clonotypes hold approximately 10% of the sample. Input material: peripheral blood. These receptors originate from a woman aged 25 to 39 with COVID-19, enrolled during active disease.

This chain joins TRBV9 and TRBJ1-2; a weak D match, TRBD1 (5 bases). CDR1 is SGDLS and CDR2 is YYNGEE in the germline V gene. CDR3 length: 15 amino acids. V lost 4 bases to trimming and J lost 6 bases, with 19 bases between them. The chain's CDR3 is CASSPAGRDSNGYTF. For the CDR3, the DNA is TGTGCCAGCAGCCCAGCGGGCAGGGATTCAAATGGCTACACCTTC.

The chain combines TRBV7-2 with TRBJ2-1; D perhaps matches TRBD2 (5 bases). Germline V gene data show CDR1 as SGHTA and CDR2 as FQGNSA. CDR3 size: 15 residues. Trimming removed 5 bases at V and 0 bases at J, with 11 bases between. The DNA for the CDR3 is TGTGCCAGCAGCCGCTCGAGCGGCTCCTACAATGAGCAGTTCTTC. It is translated as CASSRSSGSYNEQFF. Full variable domain (rest looked up from reference TRBV7-2 and TRBJ2-1): GAGVSQSPSNKVTEKGKDVELRCDPISGHTALYWYRQSLGQGLEFLIYFQGNSAPDKSGLPSDRFSAERTGGSVSTLTIQRTQQEDSAVYLCASSRSSGSYNEQFFGPGTRLTVL.

The J gene is TRBJ2-5, the V gene TRBV30; D might be TRBD2 (6 bases). Germline V gene sequence: CDR1 GTSNPN, CDR2 SVGIG (reference sequence). CDR3 length: 11 residues. CDR3 sequence (DNA): TGTGGGCTGGGGACTCAAGAGACCCAGTACTTC. This encodes CGLGTQETQYF.

The V gene is TRBV11-2, the J gene TRBJ2-1; D might be TRBD1 (6 bases). The CDR3 totals 15 residues. Germline V gene sequence: CDR1 SGHAT, CDR2 FQNNGV. Deletions cut 1 base from V and 5 bases from J, with 12 bases between. The CDR3 nucleotides are TGTGCCAGCAGCTTAGGCGGACAGCGCCACAATGAGCAGTTCTTC. Protein: CASSLGGQRHNEQFF. Using reference TRBV11-2 and TRBJ2-1 for the parts outside the CDR3, the full variable domain is EAGVAQSPRYKIIEKRQSVAFWCNPISGHATLYWYQQILGQGPKLLIQFQNNGVVDDSQLPKDRFSAERLKGVDSTLKIQPAKLEDSAVYLCASSLGGQRHNEQFFGPGTRLTVL.

The V call is TRBV18, the J call TRBJ2-1; 9 bases are shared with TRBD1. CDR3 size: 13 residues. Germline CDR1 KGHSH, CDR2 LQKENI. The trim removed 7 bases at V and 3 bases at J, leaving 1 base unmatched. CDR3 nucleotides: TGTGCCAGCTGGACAGGGGACTACAATGAGCAGTTCTTC. This gives the protein CASWTGDYNEQFF. Using reference TRBV18 and TRBJ2-1 for the parts outside the CDR3, the full variable domain is NAGVMQNPRHLVRRRGQEARLRCSPMKGHSHVYWYRQLPEEGLKFMVYLQKENIIDESGMPKERFSAEFPKEGPSILRIQQVVRGDSAAYFCASWTGDYNEQFFGPGTRLTVL.

This chain uses TRBV27 with TRBJ1-1; D gene ambiguous. CDR3 length equals 13 residues. The germline V and J ends were trimmed by 8 bases and 4 bases, with 14 bases remaining between them. The germline CDR1 and CDR2 sequences are MNHEY and SMNVEV (reference sequence). CDR3 amino acids: CASSEARSTEAFF. Here the CDR3 DNA reads TGTGCCAGCTCTGAAGCGAGGTCCACTGAAGCTTTCTTT.

The rearrangement joins TRBV6-5 to TRBJ2-2; TRBD2 aligns across 7 bases. V shed 6 bases and J 5 bases; nucleotides not matched to a gene: 6. This CDR3 is 14 amino acids long. Germline V lookup: CDR1 MNHEY, CDR2 SVGAGI. The CDR3 sequence: CASRGEGWTGELFF. CDR3 bases: TGTGCCAGCAGGGGGGAGGGATGGACCGGGGAGCTGTTTTTT.

The chain combines TRBV24-1 with TRBJ2-2, with TRBD2 matching 11 bases. From germline, CDR1 is KGHDR and CDR2 SFDVKD. CDR3 length: 15 amino acids. The J segment lost 5 bases and the V segment lost 10 bases, leaving 8 bases of the junction unmatched. The CDR3 reads CATRPGLAETGELFF. CDR3 nucleotide sequence: TGTGCCACAAGACCGGGACTAGCGGAGACCGGGGAGCTGTTTTTT.

V gene TRBV5-1 combines with J gene TRBJ1-3, with D maybe TRBD1 (6 bases). The CDR3 covers 15 residues. Per germline, CDR1 SGHRS and CDR2 YFSETQ. The germline V and J ends were trimmed by 3 bases and 0 bases, with 10 bases remaining between them. The CDR3 DNA reads TGCGCCAGCAGCTCTACAGGGCCCTCTGGAAACACCATATATTTT. Amino acids: CASSSTGPSGNTIYF.

DNA for the CDR3: TGCGCCAGCAGCTTGGGGCAGGGAGGGTTCTACGAGCAGTACTTC. Its translation: CASSLGQGGFYEQYF. V gene TRBV5-1 combines with J gene TRBJ2-7, with 7 bases matching TRBD2. V shed 0 bases and J 3 bases; nucleotides not matched to a gene: 6. This CDR3 is 15 amino acids long. Germline V gene lookup returns CDR1 SGHRS and CDR2 YFSETQ.

The J gene is TRBJ2-1, the V gene TRBV7-9; 14 nucleotides align to TRBD2. Germline trimming cut 3 bases from V and 4 bases from J; bases unmatched to any gene: 5. The CDR3 runs to 17 residues. Germline lookup yields CDR1 SEHNR and CDR2 FQNEAQ (reference sequence). The CDR3 sequence is CASSFTGLAGAYNEQFF. As DNA, the CDR3 is TGTGCCAGCAGCTTTACGGGACTAGCGGGAGCGTACAATGAGCAGTTCTTC.

The rearrangement uses TRBV6-5 and TRBJ2-7; the match to TRBD2 covers 11 bases. The CDR3 contains 14 residues. V lost 2 bases to trimming and J lost 4 bases; unmatched junction nucleotides: 1. CDR1 MNHEY and CDR2 SVGAGI come from the germline V gene. Written as DNA, the CDR3 is TGTGCCAGCAGTTACGGGACTAGCGGTTACGAGCAGTACTTC. This codes for CASSYGTSGYEQYF.

Only one count was recorded for this clone. This chain connects TRBV6-2 or TRBV6-3 to TRBJ2-7; 12 nucleotides match TRBD2. CDR3 length equals 15 residues. In germline, CDR1 is MNHEY, CDR2 SVGEGT. V was clipped by 6 bases and J by 7 bases; unmatched bases: 10. The chain's CDR3 is CASSPMTSGRREQYF. CDR3 in DNA: TGTGCCAGCAGCCCGATGACTAGCGGGAGAAGGGAGCAGTACTTC.

In its sample, this clone was seen a few times. The chain is built from TRBV4-1 and TRBJ2-3, with 10 nucleotides matching TRBD2. Unmatched junction bases numbered 19, after V lost 0 bases and J lost 4 bases. The CDR3 runs to 21 residues. Per germline, CDR1 MGHRA and CDR2 YSYEKL. CDR3 sequence (DNA): TGCGCCAGCAGCCAAGATCCCCCCGGCCTAGCGGGAGATTTACCTTCAGATACGCAGTATTTT. Translation gives CASSQDPPGLAGDLPSDTQYF.

The chain recombines TRBV25-1 with TRBJ2-7; 8 nucleotides line up with TRBD1. The CDR3 totals 14 residues. Germline values: CDR1 MGHDK, CDR2 SYGVNS. V was pared by 2 bases and J by 4 bases, with 4 bases of the junction left unmatched. The CDR3 DNA is TGTGCCAGCAGTGAAACAGGGGGTAGTTACGAGCAGTACTTC. Translation: CASSETGGSYEQYF.

The chain couples TRBV5-1 to TRBJ2-3; D may be TRBD1 (6 bases). Trimming shortened V by 0 bases and J by 4 bases, and 12 bases separated the two germline ends. Germline CDR1 is SGHRS and CDR2 is YFSETQ. This CDR3 region has 15 residues. CDR3: CASSLAGGFADTQYF. The CDR3 DNA is TGCGCCAGCAGCTTGGCTGGGGGCTTCGCAGATACGCAGTATTTT.

This clone was found once. This CDR3 reads CASSQGAAGDSYEQYF. The DNA for the CDR3 is TGTGCCAGCAGCCAAGGGGCAGCGGGAGACTCCTACGAGCAGTACTTC. The chain links TRBV4-2 to TRBJ2-7, with 8 bases fitting TRBD2. The germline V gene encodes CDR1 LGHNA and CDR2 YNFKEQ. Germline trimming cut 1 base from V and 0 bases from J; bases unmatched to any gene: 5. The CDR3 loop spans 16 amino acids.

V usage is TRBV18 and J usage is TRBJ2-7; D might be TRBD1 (6 bases). V was clipped by 3 bases and J by 2 bases, with 14 bases between them. This CDR3 region has 15 residues. The germline CDR1 and CDR2 sequences are KGHSH and LQKENI. The chain's CDR3 is CASSPSDRRTYEQYF. The CDR3 DNA reads as TGTGCCAGCTCACCTAGTGACAGGCGTACCTACGAGCAGTACTTC.

The chain joins TRBV12-3 or TRBV12-4 to TRBJ1-3; D remains unclear. The CDR3 extends over 12 amino acids. The V end was cut by 3 bases, the J end by 2 bases, with 2 bases between. The DNA for the CDR3 is TGTGCCAGCAGTTTCGCTGGAAACACCATATATTTT. Its protein is CASSFAGNTIYF.

The chain is built from TRBV7-9 and TRBJ2-1; 10 nucleotides line up with TRBD2. The CDR3 length is 16 residues. The J segment lost 1 base and the V segment lost 7 bases, leaving 7 bases of the junction unmatched. The germline CDR1 and CDR2 sequences are SEHNR and FQNEAQ (reference sequence). CDR3 sequence reads: CASTLSSGGSYNEQFF. In nucleotides, the CDR3 is TGTGCCAGCACCCTATCTAGCGGGGGTTCCTACAATGAGCAGTTCTTC.

The rearrangement uses TRBV3-1 (or the pseudogene TRBV3-2) and TRBJ1-3; D is perhaps TRBD1 (5 bases). The CDR3 length is 14 residues. Trimming pared 4 bases from V and 10 bases from J, leaving 17 bases between. Germline CDR1 and CDR2: LGHDT and YNNKEL (reference sequence). CDR3 in DNA: TGTGCCAGCAGCCTCTCAAGGGGCAGTTTAACCATATATTTT. This encodes CASSLSRGSLTIYF.